This entry lists 18 T cell receptor beta chains sequenced from one sample in a study of cytomegalovirus exposure and HLA in healthy donors. 60 Vbeta and 13 Jbeta primers were used in PCR. This table comes from immunoSEQ multiplex PCR, and its TCRdb copy is limited to in-frame clones, with some not included. Of about 67,000 clones listed, about 77% are singletons. Sequenced: PBMCs. The receptor set was obtained from a man aged 40-49 years in good health and CMV-seronegative.

CDR3 nucleotide sequence: TGTGCCAGCAGTTTCTCTGGGAGGGAGACCCAGTACTTC. The encoded protein is CASSFSGRETQYF. This chain joins TRBV28 and TRBJ2-5, with a possible D match to TRBD2 (6 bases). Germline V gene data show CDR1 as MDHEN and CDR2 as SYDVKM. The length of the CDR3 is 13 residues. V was shortened by 3 bases and J by 5 bases, with 10 bases between the two germline ends.

Concerning this clone itself: Other DNA variants within this sample encode the same CDR3. This chain connects TRBV9 to TRBJ2-2, with D unclear. The CDR3 has 12 amino acids. Germline V gene sequence: CDR1 SGDLS, CDR2 YYNGEE. V dropped 3 bases and J dropped 2 bases, with 2 bases sitting between them. In nucleotides, the CDR3 is TGTGCCAGCAGCGCAAACACCGGGGAGCTGTTTTTT. It specifies CASSANTGELFF.

Here the CDR3 DNA reads TGCGCCAGCAGCTGGGACAGGGGGGCAAATAATTCACCCCTCCACTTT. Translation: CASSWDRGANNSPLHF. The chain recombines TRBV5-1 with TRBJ1-6, with TRBD1 identical over 11 bases. The J segment lost 5 bases and the V segment lost 3 bases, leaving 4 bases of the junction unmatched. The CDR3 is made up of 16 amino acids. Germline CDR1 reads SGHRS; CDR2 reads YFSETQ.

The J gene is TRBJ2-5, the V gene TRBV28; D remains ambiguous. Deletions cut 2 bases from V and 3 bases from J, with 13 bases between. The CDR3 covers 15 residues. In germline, CDR1 is MDHEN, CDR2 SYDVKM. In DNA, the CDR3 is TGTGCCAGCAGTTTAATCTCCGTCCCTAAAGAGACCCAGTACTTC. As protein: CASSLISVPKETQYF.

This clone came up once. The chain employs TRBV6-1 and TRBJ2-5; TRBD1 matches 10 bases. This CDR3 comprises 17 residues. With V trimmed by 4 bases and J by 5 bases, 13 bases remained unmatched. CDR1 is MNHNS, CDR2 SASEGT, per germline. CDR3 region: CASSADRGAITGETQYF. CDR3 coding DNA: TGTGCCAGCAGTGCGGACAGGGGGGCGATTACGGGGGAGACCCAGTACTTC.

In its sample, this clone was seen once. V is TRBV9 and J is TRBJ2-1, with no clear D. Germline CDR1 is SGDLS and CDR2 is YYNGEE. The length of the CDR3 is 15 residues. V gave up 0 bases and J gave up 2 bases, with 9 bases separating them. CDR3 loop: CASSVAIAAYNEQFF. DNA for the CDR3: TGTGCCAGCAGCGTAGCCATCGCGGCCTACAATGAGCAGTTCTTC.

The chain links TRBV19 to TRBJ2-7; D gene uncertain. This CDR3 is 12 amino acids long. Per germline, CDR1 LNHDA and CDR2 SQIVND (reference sequence). V shed 4 bases and J shed 0 bases, with 4 bases lying between them. DNA for the CDR3: TGTGCCAGTAGTACCTCCTCCTACGAGCAGTACTTC. Protein sequence: CASSTSSYEQYF.

CDR3 DNA sequence: TGCGCCAGCAGCTGGGTAGGAGGGGGCGGCGAAAAACTGTTTTTT. Translation: CASSWVGGGGEKLFF. The chain joins TRBV5-1 to TRBJ1-4, with 7 positions matching TRBD1. The CDR3 sequence is 15 residues long. The V gene's germline CDR1 is SGHRS and CDR2 YFSETQ. Trimming took 3 bases from V and 8 from J; bases not matched to a gene: 10. Combining the CDR3 with reference TRBV5-1 and TRBJ1-4 gives the whole variable domain KAGVTQTPRYLIKTRGQQVTLSCSPISGHRSVSWYQQTPGQGLQFLFEYFSETQRNKGNFPGRFSGRQFSNSRSEMNVSTLELGDSALYLCASSWVGGGGEKLFFGSGTQLSVL.

This sequence joins TRBV6-5 and TRBJ2-3; maybe TRBD2 (5 bases). The CDR3 has 14 residues. The V end was cut by 5 bases, the J end by 2 bases, with 11 bases between. Germline assignment: CDR1 MNHEY and CDR2 SVGAGI. The CDR3 here is CASSPGKLTDTQYF. CDR3 coding DNA: TGTGCCAGCAGTCCCGGGAAACTCACAGATACGCAGTATTTT.

The V call is TRBV7-9, the J call TRBJ2-1; tentatively, D is TRBD2 (6 bases). In germline, CDR1 is SEHNR, CDR2 FQNEAQ (reference sequence). Trimming pared 5 bases from V and 4 bases from J, leaving 15 bases between. The CDR3 covers 15 residues. The CDR3 DNA sequence: TGTGCCAGCAGCAGAACGGGAGAGCGGTACAATGAGCAGTTCTTC. This sequence encodes CASSRTGERYNEQFF.

The chain recombines TRBV6-1 with TRBJ1-3; D is possibly TRBD1 (6 bases). V was pared by 1 base and J by 3 bases, with 7 bases between. Germline values: CDR1 MNHNS, CDR2 SASEGT. The CDR3 length is 14 residues. CDR3 nucleotides: TGTGCCAGCAGTGAAGGGACAGTTGGAAACACCATATATTTT. Its protein is CASSEGTVGNTIYF.

V and J are TRBV4-1 and TRBJ2-5, with D unresolved. The CDR3 sequence is 16 residues long. The V end was cut by 7 bases, the J end by 5 bases, with 23 bases between. CDR1 is MGHRA and CDR2 is YSYEKL in the germline V gene. CDR3 in DNA: TGCGCCAGCACTCTGAGCCCGACGCCTCCCGGGGAGACCCAGTACTTC. Its protein product is CASTLSPTPPGETQYF.

The chain employs TRBV5-1 and TRBJ2-3, with D maybe TRBD1 (5 bases). The V end lost 3 bases, the J end lost 2 bases, and 10 bases lay between the germline ends. CDR3 length equals 14 residues. Germline loops: CDR1 SGHRS, CDR2 YFSETQ. Here the CDR3 DNA reads TGCGCCAGCAGCTCCCGGACACCCACAGATACGCAGTATTTT. Residues: CASSSRTPTDTQYF.

The chain uses TRBV2 and TRBJ1-5, with TRBD1 matching 11 bases. The CDR3 length is 15 residues. Trimming at V came to 6 bases and at J to 3 bases, leaving 4 bases not matched to a gene. From germline, CDR1 is SNHLY and CDR2 FYNNEI. The chain's CDR3 is CASRGTGGPNQPQHF. CDR3 DNA: TGTGCCAGCAGGGGGACAGGGGGACCCAATCAGCCCCAGCATTTT.

This chain joins TRBV28 and TRBJ1-1, with TRBD1 matching over 8 bases. After removal of 1 base from V and 1 base from J, the junction contained 2 bases not matched to a gene. CDR1 is MDHEN, CDR2 SYDVKM, per germline. The CDR3 sequence is 15 residues long. The CDR3 spells CASSLSGQGNTEAFF. In DNA, the CDR3 is TGTGCCAGCAGTTTATCCGGACAGGGGAACACTGAAGCTTTCTTT.

This chain links TRBV9 with TRBJ1-2; D possibly corresponds to TRBD1 (5 bases). The germline V gene encodes CDR1 SGDLS and CDR2 YYNGEE. Trimming left V 1 base short and J 8 bases short, with 9 bases between. The CDR3 covers 12 residues. As DNA, the CDR3 is TGTGCCAGCAGCGTAAGGGGAAGCGGCTACACCTTC. Translation: CASSVRGSGYTF.

This clone was seen only once. V gene TRBV28 combines with J gene TRBJ2-5; 11 bases map to TRBD2. Germline V CDR1 and CDR2: MDHEN, SYDVKM. The V and J ends lost 5 bases and 4 bases, in that order; junction bases with no gene match: 6. This CDR3 has 15 residues. This CDR3 reads CASSPLAGDSETQYF. The DNA for the CDR3 is TGTGCCAGCAGTCCACTAGCGGGAGATTCAGAGACCCAGTACTTC.

This clone has more than one count but fewer than ten. The J gene is TRBJ2-3, the V gene TRBV6-1; 10 bases agree with TRBD2. The germline CDR1 and CDR2 sequences are MNHNS and SASEGT. This CDR3 has 14 residues. After removal of 7 bases from V and 6 bases from J, the junction contained 7 bases not matched to a gene. The CDR3 region is CASNVLAGADTQYF. CDR3 nucleotide sequence: TGTGCCAGCAATGTTCTAGCGGGAGCGGATACGCAGTATTTT.